The source of this T cell receptor (beta chain) is a study of spatial heterogeneity in lung cancer. Whole-study context: Beta-chain sequences were consistently detected more often than alpha-chain sequences. Each distinct TCR and UMI combination averaged more than ten appearances in raw reads.

The CDR3 loop spans 15 amino acids. V lost 4 bases to trimming and J lost 7 bases, with 14 bases between them. Per the germline V gene, CDR1 is SEHNR and CDR2 is FQNEAQ (reference sequence). Whole-study results and caveats: Blood showed ubiquitous tumor TCRs more often at resection than at routine follow-up.

Stated time point: sample taken at primary tumor resection. Unsorted whole RNA from tumor, nontumor lung or frozen PBMC underwent sequencing. TCRdb redid the calling of the 5' RACE reads with MiXCR, one entry per CDR3 protein. The table has around 10,000 distinct CDR3 sequences, roughly 3.6% seen once. This clonotype was found many times. Its antigen remains unidentified. Since the library was made to target alpha chains, this beta chain is a stray read and its abundance is not meaningful. The chain is built from TRBV7-9 and TRBJ1-6; perhaps TRBD1 as D (5 bases). The sequence was obtained from a female donor with early-stage non-small cell lung cancer. The sample here was PBMCs, taken at surgery. The CDR3 sequence: CASSSSQGPNSPLHF. In DNA form, the CDR3 reads TGTGCCAGCAGCTCCTCCCAGGGACCCAATTCACCCCTCCACTTT.